This T cell receptor (beta chain) was recovered during a study of blood T cell repertoires in COVID-19. Study details: Collection of acute and convalescent COVID-19 samples took place in the United States, Italy and Spain.

Cohort assignment relied on participant-reported clinical history. Assay used: immunoSEQ multiplex PCR; TCRdb lists only in-frame clones, some missing. Of approximately 150,000 clones in the sample, around four fifths were seen once. Germline-derived CDR1 and CDR2 are MDHEN and SYDVKM. V was shortened by 6 bases and J by 6 bases, with 9 bases between the two germline ends. This CDR3 region has 11 residues. This TCR was sampled from a woman aged 45-65 years who had recovered from COVID-19. Sequences were obtained from PBMCs or T cells enriched from blood (not recorded which). V usage is TRBV28 and J usage is TRBJ2-7, with a tentative D call TRBD1 (5 bases). CDR3 in amino acids: CASSHRSEQYF. The CDR3 DNA follows: TGTGCCAGCAGCCACAGGAGCGAGCAGTACTTC. Together with reference TRBV28 and TRBJ2-7, the CDR3 gives the full variable domain: DVKVTQSSRYLVKRTGEKVFLECVQDMDHENMFWYRQDPGLGLRLIYFSYDVKMKEKGDIPEGYSVSREKKERFSLILESASTNQTSMYLCASSHRSEQYFGPGTRLTVT.